This TCR beta chain was identified during a study of T cell clones after liver transplantation. Study information: Pre-transplant mixed lymphocyte reactions yielded third-party-reactive TCRbeta sequences as comparators for graft-donor-reactive sequences. At least one year of complete immunosuppression withdrawal without enzymes over twice normal defined tolerance. Samples came pre-transplant, pre-randomization before withdrawal, and post-randomization after withdrawal ended.

The protocol was immunoSEQ multiplex PCR, while the TCRdb copy is restricted to in-frame clones and leaves out a portion. The sample has about 8,900 clones; 55% to 85% are singletons. In the case of this clone: As yet, its antigen is unknown.

This CDR3 is 12 amino acids long. General observations from the study: Rather than being deleted, graft donor-reactive T cells may have moved into the graft.

The sequence came from a human patient who received a liver transplant. The graft donor may have given rise to some T cells. V gene TRBV12-2 combines with J gene TRBJ2-7; the table's D call, TRBD2, has no DNA check behind it. TRBV12-2 is noted as a pseudogene. Material: CD8+ T cells from blood, obtained at the approximately 15-month timepoint. CDR3 nucleotide sequence: TGTGCAAGTCGCTTTTTTGGGGGGGAGCAGTACGTC. Its protein product is CASRFFGGEQYV.